The 5 T cell receptor beta chains below come from one sample, sequenced in a study of identical twins listed by TCRdb under 2016. To prepare the library, 5' RACE was applied. The sequencer was an Illumina HiSeq 2000. TCRdb reanalyzed the raw reads on its own, using fastp at Q25 for trimming and MiXCR for clone calling, and kept in-frame beta chains. Records with the same CDR3 protein are collapsed into one entry carrying the most frequent genes and DNA. This sample lists under 800,000 distinct CDR3 sequences; about 20% were detected once. Jointly, the top ten make up 4% to 5.5% of the sample. The same data also contributed to another study, on T cells expressing NK-cell markers.

The sample was PBMCs. These receptors were taken from a woman younger than 35 in good health.

This clonotype was counted only a few times. The gene calls are TRBV2 and TRBJ1-1; TRBD1 might be the D (5 bases). This CDR3 has 15 residues. V was cut by 10 bases and J by 3 bases, with 21 bases left in between. The germline CDR1 and CDR2 sequences are SNHLY and FYNNEI. The CDR3 here is CAIPGTGGPYTEAFF. CDR3 in DNA: TGTGCCATCCCCGGGACCGGAGGGCCATACACTGAAGCTTTCTTT.

The chain employs TRBV7-9 and TRBJ2-7; no firm D call. The CDR3 consists of 13 residues. V was trimmed by 2 bases and J by 2 bases, leaving 7 bases between them. The germline V gene has CDR1 SEHNR and CDR2 FQNEAQ (reference sequence). In nucleotides, the CDR3 is TGTGCCAGCAGCTTATTCCCGGCCTACGAGCAGTACTTC. Its translation: CASSLFPAYEQYF.

The V and J genes are TRBV7-9 and TRBJ2-7; 7 bases align to TRBD2. V lost 5 bases and J lost 6; bases outside the gene matches: 16. Germline assignment: CDR1 SEHNR and CDR2 FQNEAQ (reference sequence). This CDR3 has 16 amino acids. The CDR3 nucleotides read TGTGCCAGCAGCGTGGGGGGAGGGACCCCCCTTGTCGAGCAGTACTTC. Its protein is CASSVGGGTPLVEQYF.

The sample holds a few counts of this clonotype. The chain employs TRBV20-1 and TRBJ2-1, with unresolved D. Trimming took off 3 bases at V and 4 bases at J, with 10 bases between the two ends. The germline V gene has CDR1 DFQATT and CDR2 SNEGSKA (reference sequence). The CDR3 length is 13 residues. CDR3 residues: CSARARSYNEQFF. The CDR3 bases are TGCAGTGCTAGGGCGCGGTCGTACAATGAGCAGTTCTTC.

This clonotype has a handful of counts. One base away lies a much larger clone, so this may be a sequencing read error. The CDR3 bases are TGTGCCAGCACCGGGACAGGGCACTATGGCTACACCTTC. Residues: CASTGTGHYGYTF. The rearrangement joins TRBV12-3 or TRBV12-4 to TRBJ1-2; 9 bases fit TRBD1. The CDR3 has 13 residues. V was pared by 7 bases and J by 3 bases, with 3 bases of the junction left unmatched.